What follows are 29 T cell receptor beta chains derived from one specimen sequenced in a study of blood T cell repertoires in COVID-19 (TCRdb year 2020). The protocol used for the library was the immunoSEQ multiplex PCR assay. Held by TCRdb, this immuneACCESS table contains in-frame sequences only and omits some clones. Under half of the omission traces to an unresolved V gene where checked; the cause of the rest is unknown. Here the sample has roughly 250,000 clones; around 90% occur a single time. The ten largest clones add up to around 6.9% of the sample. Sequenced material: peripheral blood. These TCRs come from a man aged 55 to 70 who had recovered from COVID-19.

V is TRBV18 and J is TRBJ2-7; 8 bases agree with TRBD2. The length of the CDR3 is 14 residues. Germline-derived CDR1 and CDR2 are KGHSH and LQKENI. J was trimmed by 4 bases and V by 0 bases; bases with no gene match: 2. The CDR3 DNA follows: TGTGCCAGCTCACCACCGCGGGGGGTGTACGAGCAGTACTTC. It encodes CASSPPRGVYEQYF.

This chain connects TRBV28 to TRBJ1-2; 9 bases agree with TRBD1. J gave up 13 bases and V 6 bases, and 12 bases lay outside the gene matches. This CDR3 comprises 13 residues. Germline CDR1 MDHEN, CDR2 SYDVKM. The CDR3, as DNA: TGTGCCAGCAGGACCCCACGGGACAGGGCCCCCACCTTC. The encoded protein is CASRTPRDRAPTF.

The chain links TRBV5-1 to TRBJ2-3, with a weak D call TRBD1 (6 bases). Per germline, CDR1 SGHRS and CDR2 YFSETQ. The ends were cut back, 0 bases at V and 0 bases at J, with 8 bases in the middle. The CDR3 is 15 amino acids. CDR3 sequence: CASSLGGGSTDTQYF. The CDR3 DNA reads TGCGCCAGCAGCTTGGGAGGGGGTAGCACAGATACGCAGTATTTT.

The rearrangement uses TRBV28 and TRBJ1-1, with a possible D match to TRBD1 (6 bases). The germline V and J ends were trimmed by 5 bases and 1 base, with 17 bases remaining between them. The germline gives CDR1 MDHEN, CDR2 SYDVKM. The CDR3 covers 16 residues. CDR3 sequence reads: CASSLPGTRGNTEAFF. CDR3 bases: TGTGCCAGCAGTCTGCCGGGGACAAGGGGGAACACTGAAGCTTTCTTT.

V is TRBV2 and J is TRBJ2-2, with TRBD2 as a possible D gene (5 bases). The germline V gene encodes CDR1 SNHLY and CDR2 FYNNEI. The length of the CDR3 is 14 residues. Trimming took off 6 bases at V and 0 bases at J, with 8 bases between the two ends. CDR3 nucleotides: TGTGCCAGCAGGGACGGGGCGAACACCGGGGAGCTGTTTTTT. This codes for CASRDGANTGELFF.

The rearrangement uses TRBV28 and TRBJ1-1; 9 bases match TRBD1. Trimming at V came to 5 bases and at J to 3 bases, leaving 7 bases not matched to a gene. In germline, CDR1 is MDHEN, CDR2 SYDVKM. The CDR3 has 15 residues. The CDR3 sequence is CASSPTRTGDTEAFF. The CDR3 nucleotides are TGTGCCAGCAGTCCTACCCGGACAGGGGACACTGAAGCTTTCTTT.

DNA for the CDR3: TGTGCCAGTACAGCTACCTCGCACGAGCAGTACTTC. This gives the protein CASTATSHEQYF. V and J are TRBV7-9 and TRBJ2-7; unclear D gene. This CDR3 comprises 12 residues. The V and J ends lost 9 bases and 5 bases respectively, with 14 bases between them. CDR1 SEHNR and CDR2 FQNEAQ come from the germline V gene (reference sequence).

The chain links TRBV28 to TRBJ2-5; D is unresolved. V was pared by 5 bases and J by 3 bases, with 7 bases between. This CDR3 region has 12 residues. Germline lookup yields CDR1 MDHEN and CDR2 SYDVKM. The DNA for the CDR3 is TGTGCCAGCAGTATGTATGAAGAGACCCAGTACTTC. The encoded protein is CASSMYEETQYF.

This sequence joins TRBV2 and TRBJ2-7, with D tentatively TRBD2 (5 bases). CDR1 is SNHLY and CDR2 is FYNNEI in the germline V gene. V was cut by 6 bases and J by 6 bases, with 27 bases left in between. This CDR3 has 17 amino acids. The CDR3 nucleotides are TGTGCCAGCAGGGGAGAAGCGTCAGGTTCTAAAATGCGCGAGCAGTACGTC. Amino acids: CASRGEASGSKMREQYV.

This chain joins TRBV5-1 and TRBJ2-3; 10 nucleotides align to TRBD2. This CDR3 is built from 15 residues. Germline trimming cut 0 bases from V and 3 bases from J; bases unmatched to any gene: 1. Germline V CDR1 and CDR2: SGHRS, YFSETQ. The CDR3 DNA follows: TGCGCCAGCAGCTTGGAGCGGGGGGGGACAGATACGCAGTATTTT. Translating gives CASSLERGGTDTQYF.

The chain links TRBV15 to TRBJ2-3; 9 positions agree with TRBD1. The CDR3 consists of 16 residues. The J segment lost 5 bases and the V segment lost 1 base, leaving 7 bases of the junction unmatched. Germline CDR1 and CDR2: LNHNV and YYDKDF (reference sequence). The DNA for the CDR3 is TGTGCCACCAGCAGAGCGGGACAGGGAATCGGAGATACGCAGTATTTT. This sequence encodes CATSRAGQGIGDTQYF.

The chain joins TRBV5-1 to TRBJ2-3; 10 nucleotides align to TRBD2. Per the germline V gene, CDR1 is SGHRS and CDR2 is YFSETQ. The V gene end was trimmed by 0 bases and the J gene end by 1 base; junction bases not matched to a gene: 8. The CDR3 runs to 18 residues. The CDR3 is CASSLAPRTSGGTDTQYF. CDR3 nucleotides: TGCGCCAGCAGCTTGGCCCCTCGGACTAGCGGTGGCACAGATACGCAGTATTTT.

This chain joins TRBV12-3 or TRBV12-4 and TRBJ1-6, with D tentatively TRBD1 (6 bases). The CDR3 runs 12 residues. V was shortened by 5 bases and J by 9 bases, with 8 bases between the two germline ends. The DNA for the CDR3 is TGTGCCAGCAGTCCAGGGGCTTCACCCCTCCACTTT. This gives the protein CASSPGASPLHF.

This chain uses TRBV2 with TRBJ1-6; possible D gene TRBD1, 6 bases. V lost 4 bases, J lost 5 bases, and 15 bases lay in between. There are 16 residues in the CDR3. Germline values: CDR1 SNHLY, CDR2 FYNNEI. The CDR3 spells CASSVSGALNNSPLHF. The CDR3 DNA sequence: TGTGCCAGCAGTGTATCAGGGGCCCTGAATAATTCACCCCTCCACTTT. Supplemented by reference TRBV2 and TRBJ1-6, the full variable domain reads EPEVTQTPSHQVTQMGQEVILRCVPISNHLYFYWYRQILGQKVEFLVSFYNNEISEKSEIFDDQFSVERPDGSNFTLKIRSTKLEDSAMYFCASSVSGALNNSPLHFGNGTRLTVT.

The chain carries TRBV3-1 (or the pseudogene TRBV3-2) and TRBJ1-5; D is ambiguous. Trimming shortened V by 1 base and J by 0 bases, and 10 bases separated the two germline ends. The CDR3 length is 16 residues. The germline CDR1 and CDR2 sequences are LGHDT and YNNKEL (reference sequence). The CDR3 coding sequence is TGTGCCAGCAGCCAAGCGTGGGGAGGTAGCAATCAGCCCCAGCATTTT. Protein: CASSQAWGGSNQPQHF.

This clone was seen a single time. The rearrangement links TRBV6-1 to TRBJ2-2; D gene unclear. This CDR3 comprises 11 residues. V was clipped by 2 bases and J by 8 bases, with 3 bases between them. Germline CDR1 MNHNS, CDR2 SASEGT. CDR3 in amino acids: CASSEQGELFF. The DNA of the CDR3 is TGTGCCAGCAGTGAACAAGGGGAGCTGTTTTTT.

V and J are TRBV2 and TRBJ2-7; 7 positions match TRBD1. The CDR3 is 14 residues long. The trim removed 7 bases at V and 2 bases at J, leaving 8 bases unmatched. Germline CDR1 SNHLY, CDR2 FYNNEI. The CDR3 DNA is TGTGCCAGCAAAACACAGGGGTCGACCTACGAGCAGTACTTC. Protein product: CASKTQGSTYEQYF.

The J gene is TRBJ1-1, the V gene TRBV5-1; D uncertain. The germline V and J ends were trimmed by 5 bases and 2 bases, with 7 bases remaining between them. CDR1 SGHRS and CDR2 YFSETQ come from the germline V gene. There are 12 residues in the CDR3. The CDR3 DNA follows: TGCGCCAGCAGGGAGATTAACACTGAAGCTTTCTTT. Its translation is CASREINTEAFF.

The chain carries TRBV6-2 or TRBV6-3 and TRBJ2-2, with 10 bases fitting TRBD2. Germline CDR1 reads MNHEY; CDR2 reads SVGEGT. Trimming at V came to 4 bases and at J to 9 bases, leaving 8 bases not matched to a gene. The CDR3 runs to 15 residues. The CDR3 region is CASSFSPSGGWELFF. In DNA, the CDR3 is TGTGCCAGCAGTTTCTCCCCTAGCGGGGGTTGGGAGCTGTTTTTT.

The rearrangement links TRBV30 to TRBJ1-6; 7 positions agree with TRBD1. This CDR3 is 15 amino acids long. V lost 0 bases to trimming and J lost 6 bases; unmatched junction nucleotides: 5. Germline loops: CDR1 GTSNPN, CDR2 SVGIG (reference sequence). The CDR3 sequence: CAWSVLRGSNSPLHF. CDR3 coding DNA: TGTGCCTGGAGTGTACTCAGGGGGAGTAATTCACCCCTCCACTTT.

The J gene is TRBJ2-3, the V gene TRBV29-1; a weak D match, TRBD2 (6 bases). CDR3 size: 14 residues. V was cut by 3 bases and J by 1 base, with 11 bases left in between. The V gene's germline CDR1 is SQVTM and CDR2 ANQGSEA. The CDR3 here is CSVDRGGGTDTQYF. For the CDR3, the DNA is TGCAGCGTTGACCGAGGAGGGGGCACAGATACGCAGTATTTT.

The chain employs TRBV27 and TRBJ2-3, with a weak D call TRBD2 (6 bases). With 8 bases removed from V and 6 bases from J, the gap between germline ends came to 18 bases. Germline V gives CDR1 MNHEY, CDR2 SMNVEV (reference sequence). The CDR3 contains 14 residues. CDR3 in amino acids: CASASWGDGDTQYF. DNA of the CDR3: TGTGCCAGCGCCTCCTGGGGGGATGGGGATACGCAGTATTTT.

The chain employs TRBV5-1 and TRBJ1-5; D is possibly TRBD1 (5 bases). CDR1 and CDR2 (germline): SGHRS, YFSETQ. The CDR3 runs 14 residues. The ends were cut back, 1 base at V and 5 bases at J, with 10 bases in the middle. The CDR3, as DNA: TGCGCCAGCAGCTTGTCGGGGGTTGATCAGCCCCAGCATTTT. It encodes CASSLSGVDQPQHF.

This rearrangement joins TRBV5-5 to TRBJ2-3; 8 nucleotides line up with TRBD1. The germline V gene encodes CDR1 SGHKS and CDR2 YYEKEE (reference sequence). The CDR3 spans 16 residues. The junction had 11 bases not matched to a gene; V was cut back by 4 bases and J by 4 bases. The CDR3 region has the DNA TGTGCCAGCAGCGCGACAGGGGTTTTTTCGTCAGATACGCAGTATTTT. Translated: CASSATGVFSSDTQYF.

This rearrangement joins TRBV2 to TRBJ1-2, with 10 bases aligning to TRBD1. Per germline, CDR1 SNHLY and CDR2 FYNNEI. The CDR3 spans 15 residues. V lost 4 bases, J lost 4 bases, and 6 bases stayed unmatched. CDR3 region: CASSGDRGHIYGYTF. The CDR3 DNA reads TGTGCCAGCAGTGGAGACAGGGGGCATATCTATGGCTACACCTTC.

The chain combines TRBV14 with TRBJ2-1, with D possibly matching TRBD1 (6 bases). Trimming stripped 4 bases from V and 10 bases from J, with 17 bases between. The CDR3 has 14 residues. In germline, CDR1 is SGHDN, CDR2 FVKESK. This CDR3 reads CASSPFRLQGEQFF. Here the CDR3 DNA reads TGTGCCAGCAGCCCATTCAGGCTCCAGGGGGAGCAGTTCTTC.

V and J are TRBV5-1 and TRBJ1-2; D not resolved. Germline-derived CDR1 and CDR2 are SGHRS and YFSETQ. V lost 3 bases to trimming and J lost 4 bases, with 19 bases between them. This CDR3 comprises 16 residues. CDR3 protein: CASSSNPAEISYGYTF. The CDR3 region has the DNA TGCGCCAGCAGCTCGAACCCCGCAGAAATCTCCTATGGCTACACCTTC. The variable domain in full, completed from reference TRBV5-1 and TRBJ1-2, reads KAGVTQTPRYLIKTRGQQVTLSCSPISGHRSVSWYQQTPGQGLQFLFEYFSETQRNKGNFPGRFSGRQFSNSRSEMNVSTLELGDSALYLCASSSNPAEISYGYTFGSGTRLTVV.

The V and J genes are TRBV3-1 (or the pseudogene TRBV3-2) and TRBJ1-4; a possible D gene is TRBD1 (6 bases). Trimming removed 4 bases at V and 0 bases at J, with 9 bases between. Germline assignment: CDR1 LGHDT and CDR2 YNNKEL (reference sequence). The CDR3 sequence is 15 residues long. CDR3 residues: CASSLTGSTNEKLFF. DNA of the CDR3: TGTGCCAGCAGCCTTACAGGGTCAACTAATGAAAAACTGTTTTTT.

CDR3 coding DNA: TGCAGTGCTAGTAGGGACTTCTACGAGCAGTACTTC. This translates into CSASRDFYEQYF. The V call is TRBV20-1, the J call TRBJ2-7, with D possibly TRBD2 on 6 matching bases. There are 12 residues in the CDR3. Germline V lookup: CDR1 DFQATT, CDR2 SNEGSKA (reference sequence). V was cut by 3 bases and J by 3 bases, with 9 bases left in between.